This TCR beta chain was profiled in a study of blood T cells in healthy people across ages. This CDR3 has 15 amino acids. Between the trimmed V and J ends, which lost 6 bases and 2 bases, there was a span of 16 bases. The germline gives CDR1 KGHSH, CDR2 LQKENI. The second PCR ran roughly 7 to 11 cycles with a sample-barcoded 5' primer and J-beta primers. TCRdb fed the 5' RACE reads into MiXCR, producing one record per CDR3 protein. Of nearly 800,000 distinct CDR3 sequences listed, roughly 25% are singletons. The sample was also reused in another study, on T cells of mothers and their children. In that study: Material was donated by three healthy Caucasian mothers and their six children. In related and unrelated pairs alike, thymic selection shapes TCR recombination output, with inherited differences minor.

The chain couples TRBV18 to TRBJ1-1, with D possibly being TRBD1 (5 bases). The TCR originated in a boy aged 5-17 years in good health. Source material: blood. The CDR3 DNA sequence: TGTGCCAGCTCGGGATACGGGACGGACAACACTGAAGCTTTCTTT. Residues: CASSGYGTDNTEAFF. The full variable domain, completed using reference TRBV18 and TRBJ1-1, is NAGVMQNPRHLVRRRGQEARLRCSPMKGHSHVYWYRQLPEEGLKFMVYLQKENIIDESGMPKERFSAEFPKEGPSILRIQQVVRGDSAAYFCASSGYGTDNTEAFFGQGTRLTVV.